A selection of T cell receptor beta chains follows, all from one sample in a study of T cell responses to AZD1222 COVID-19 vaccine. This table comes from immunoSEQ multiplex PCR, and its TCRdb copy is limited to in-frame clones, with some not included. The table shows more than 95,000 clones, with approximately 89% occurring only once. Sequencing used peripheral blood, obtained on day 0 of AZD1222 vaccination. These receptors were obtained from an adult in good health. CDR3s include the opening cysteine and the closing phenylalanine or tryptophan. D genes are given only for firm matches. The size entry is marked missing in some rows and otherwise reads once, few, many or a size class.

D gene: .; clone size: .; V gene: TRBV18; J gene: TRBJ1-2; CDR3 DNA: TGTGCCAGCTCACCACTTGGACGCTATGGCTACACCTTC; CDR3 protein: CASSPLGRYGYTF
D gene: .; clone size: .; V gene: TRBV28; J gene: TRBJ2-7; CDR3 DNA: TGTGCCAGCAGCACGCGGGACAACTTCTACGAGCAGTACTTC; CDR3 protein: CASSTRDNFYEQYF
D gene: .; clone size: .; V gene: TRBV21-1; J gene: TRBJ2-1; CDR3 DNA: TGTGCCAGCAGCAAAGGACAGGGGGGCAATGAGCAGTTCTTC; CDR3 protein: CASSKGQGGNEQFF
D gene: TRBD1; clone size: .; V gene: TRBV19; J gene: TRBJ1-2; CDR3 DNA: TGTGCCAGTAGTAGCGGACAGGGGGAGTTGTATGGCTACACCTTC; CDR3 protein: CASSSGQGELYGYTF
D gene: .; clone size: .; V gene: TRBV19; J gene: TRBJ1-1; CDR3 DNA: TGTGCCAGTAGTATCCCAGGAGGAGCGAACACTGAAGCTTTCTTT; CDR3 protein: CASSIPGGANTEAFF
D gene: TRBD2; clone size: once; V gene: TRBV15; J gene: TRBJ2-1; CDR3 DNA: TGTGCCACCAGCAGACCCGGACTAGCGGGAGTTCTTGGCGATGAGCAGTTCTTC; CDR3 protein: CATSRPGLAGVLGDEQFF
D gene: .; clone size: few; V gene: TRBV7-2; J gene: TRBJ1-1; CDR3 DNA: TGTGCCAGGCGGAGGTCGGAAGCTTTCTTT; CDR3 protein: CARRRSEAFF
D gene: TRBD1; clone size: once; V gene: TRBV27; J gene: TRBJ2-1; CDR3 DNA: TGTGCCAGCAGTTTAGCCGGACAGGGGCCGGGGGAGCAGTTCTTC; CDR3 protein: CASSLAGQGPGEQFF
D gene: .; clone size: .; V gene: TRBV2; J gene: TRBJ1-6; CDR3 DNA: TGTGCCAGCAGGGGGGAGGGAGTGGGAAATTCACCCCTCCACTTT; CDR3 protein: CASRGEGVGNSPLHF
D gene: .; clone size: .; V gene: TRBV11-2; J gene: TRBJ1-6; CDR3 DNA: TGTGCCAGCAGCTTAAACAGGGTTCCACCCCTCCACTTT; CDR3 protein: CASSLNRVPPLHF
D gene: .; clone size: once; V gene: TRBV2; J gene: TRBJ1-5; CDR3 DNA: TGTGCCAGCAGTGAAAGGGGCAGGGCGATATATCAGCCCCAGCATTTT; CDR3 protein: CASSERGRAIYQPQHF
D gene: .; clone size: .; V gene: TRBV7-9; J gene: TRBJ2-5; CDR3 DNA: TGTGCCAGCATTCTGTGGGATCCAGGGTTCGGGAAGACCCAGTACTTC; CDR3 protein: CASILWDPGFGKTQYF
D gene: TRBD2; clone size: .; V gene: TRBV28; J gene: TRBJ2-7; CDR3 DNA: TGTGCCAGCAGTGGACTAGCGGTTAAAGCCTCCTACGAGCAGTACTTC; CDR3 protein: CASSGLAVKASYEQYF
D gene: .; clone size: .; V gene: TRBV6-5; J gene: TRBJ2-7; CDR3 DNA: TGTGCCAGCAGTTACCGGACCTCCTACGAGCAGTACTTC; CDR3 protein: CASSYRTSYEQYF
D gene: TRBD1; clone size: .; V gene: TRBV19; J gene: TRBJ2-1; CDR3 DNA: TGTGCCAGTAGTGGAAGGGACAGGGTACGCTACAATGAGCAGTTCTTC; CDR3 protein: CASSGRDRVRYNEQFF
D gene: .; clone size: .; V gene: TRBV5-6; J gene: TRBJ1-1; CDR3 DNA: TGTGCCAGCAGCTTGCCCTGGAGGGGGGTGAGCACTGAAGCTTTCTTT; CDR3 protein: CASSLPWRGVSTEAFF
D gene: TRBD1; clone size: .; V gene: TRBV28; J gene: TRBJ1-2; CDR3 DNA: TGTGCCAGCGGATCCGGGACAGCTTTCTATGGCTACACCTTC; CDR3 protein: CASGSGTAFYGYTF